One TCR beta chain is described in this entry. The sample comes from a study of long-term antiretroviral therapy in people with HIV. Investigators performed immunoSEQ version v3.0 at survey level. The protocol was immunoSEQ multiplex PCR, while the TCRdb copy is restricted to in-frame clones and leaves out a portion. This table holds more than 35,000 clones, approximately 85% found once. In germline, CDR1 is SGDLS, CDR2 YYNGEE. Trimming removed 2 bases from V and 0 bases from J, with 15 bases in between. There are 16 residues in the CDR3. The rearrangement links TRBV9 to TRBJ2-7; D remains ambiguous. The TCR originated in a man aged 18 to 30 with HIV. The sequencing here drew on unsorted PBMCs, taken 2.2 years after starting antiretroviral therapy. This CDR3 is CASSVPSGPSSYEQYF. CDR3 nucleotide sequence: TGTGCCAGCAGCGTTCCCTCCGGGCCGAGCTCCTACGAGCAGTACTTC.